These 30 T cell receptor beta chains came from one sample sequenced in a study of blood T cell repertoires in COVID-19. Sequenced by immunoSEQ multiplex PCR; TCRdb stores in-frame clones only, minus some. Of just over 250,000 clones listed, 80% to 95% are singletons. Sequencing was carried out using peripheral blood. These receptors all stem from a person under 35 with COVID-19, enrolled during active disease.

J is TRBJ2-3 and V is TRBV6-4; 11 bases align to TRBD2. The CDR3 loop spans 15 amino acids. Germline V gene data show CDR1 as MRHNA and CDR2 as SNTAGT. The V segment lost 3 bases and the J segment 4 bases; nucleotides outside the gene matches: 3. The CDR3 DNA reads TGTGCCAGCAGTGAATTAGCGGGAGGGCCAGATACGCAGTATTTT. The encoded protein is CASSELAGGPDTQYF.

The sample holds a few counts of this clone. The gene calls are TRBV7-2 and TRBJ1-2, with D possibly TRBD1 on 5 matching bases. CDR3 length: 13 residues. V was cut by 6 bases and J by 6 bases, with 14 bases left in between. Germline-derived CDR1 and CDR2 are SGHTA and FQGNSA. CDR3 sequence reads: CASRTAGRDGYTF. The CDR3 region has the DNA TGTGCCAGCAGGACAGCCGGGAGGGATGGCTACACCTTC.

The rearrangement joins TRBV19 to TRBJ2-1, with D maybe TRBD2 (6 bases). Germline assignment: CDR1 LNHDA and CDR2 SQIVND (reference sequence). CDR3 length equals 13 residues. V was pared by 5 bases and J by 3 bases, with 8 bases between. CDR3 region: CASSRGYYNEQFF. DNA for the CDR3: TGTGCCAGTAGTCGGGGGTACTACAATGAGCAGTTCTTC.

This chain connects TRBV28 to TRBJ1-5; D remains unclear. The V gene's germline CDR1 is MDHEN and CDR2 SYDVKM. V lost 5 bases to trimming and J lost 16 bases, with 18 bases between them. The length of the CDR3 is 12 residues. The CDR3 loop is CASSPRGVLGHF. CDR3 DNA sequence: TGTGCCAGCAGTCCCCGAGGTGTCCTGGGTCATTTT.

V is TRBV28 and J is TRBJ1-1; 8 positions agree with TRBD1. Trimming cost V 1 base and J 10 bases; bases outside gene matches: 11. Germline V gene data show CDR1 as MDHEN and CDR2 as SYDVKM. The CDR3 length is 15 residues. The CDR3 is CASSLFRTGRMVAFF. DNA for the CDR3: TGTGCCAGCAGTTTATTCCGGACAGGGCGCATGGTAGCTTTCTTT.

CDR3 DNA: TGTGCCAGCAGCTTAGATCCCCCTACCACCCTTACCGGGGAGCTGTTTTTT. This codes for CASSLDPPTTLTGELFF. The chain uses TRBV11-2 and TRBJ2-2; no reliable D call. CDR1 is SGHAT, CDR2 FQNNGV, per germline. Deletions cut 0 bases from V and 5 bases from J, with 16 bases between. This CDR3 is 17 amino acids long.

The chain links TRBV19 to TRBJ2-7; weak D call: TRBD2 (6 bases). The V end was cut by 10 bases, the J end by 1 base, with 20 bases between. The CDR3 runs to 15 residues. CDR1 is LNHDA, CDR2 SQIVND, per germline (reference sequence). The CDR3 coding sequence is TGTGCCACTAGACTGCGGGAAGGACCATCCTACGAGCAGTACTTC. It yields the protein CATRLREGPSYEQYF.

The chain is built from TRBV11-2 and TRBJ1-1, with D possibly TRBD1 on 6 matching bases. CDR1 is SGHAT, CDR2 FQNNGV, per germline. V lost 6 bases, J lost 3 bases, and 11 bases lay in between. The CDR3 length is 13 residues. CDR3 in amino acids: CASRPGGDTEAFF. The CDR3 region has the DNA TGTGCCAGCAGGCCGGGGGGCGACACTGAAGCTTTCTTT.

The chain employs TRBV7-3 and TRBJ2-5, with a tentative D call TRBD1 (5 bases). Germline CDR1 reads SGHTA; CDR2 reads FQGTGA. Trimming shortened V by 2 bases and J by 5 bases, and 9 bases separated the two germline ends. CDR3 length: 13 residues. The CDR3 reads CASSLGAVETQYF. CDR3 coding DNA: TGTGCCAGCAGCTTAGGGGCGGTGGAGACCCAGTACTTC.

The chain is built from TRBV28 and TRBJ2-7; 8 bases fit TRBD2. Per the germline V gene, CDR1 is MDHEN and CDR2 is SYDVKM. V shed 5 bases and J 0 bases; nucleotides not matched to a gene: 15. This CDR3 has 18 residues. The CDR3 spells CASSPWTATSGFSYEQYF. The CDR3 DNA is TGTGCCAGCAGTCCCTGGACCGCTACTAGCGGCTTCTCCTACGAGCAGTACTTC.

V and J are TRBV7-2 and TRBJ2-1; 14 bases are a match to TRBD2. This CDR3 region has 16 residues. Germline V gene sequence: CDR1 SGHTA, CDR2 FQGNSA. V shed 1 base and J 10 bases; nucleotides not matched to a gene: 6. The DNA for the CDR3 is TGTGCCAGCAGCTTAGGAGGACTAGCGGGAGGTCGGGAGCAGTTCTTC. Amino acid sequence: CASSLGGLAGGREQFF.

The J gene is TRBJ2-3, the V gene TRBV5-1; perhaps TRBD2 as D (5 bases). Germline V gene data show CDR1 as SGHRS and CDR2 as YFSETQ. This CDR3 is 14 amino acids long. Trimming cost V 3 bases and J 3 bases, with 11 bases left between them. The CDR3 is CASSSSSTTDTQYF. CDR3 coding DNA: TGCGCCAGCAGCTCGTCTAGCACAACAGATACGCAGTATTTT.

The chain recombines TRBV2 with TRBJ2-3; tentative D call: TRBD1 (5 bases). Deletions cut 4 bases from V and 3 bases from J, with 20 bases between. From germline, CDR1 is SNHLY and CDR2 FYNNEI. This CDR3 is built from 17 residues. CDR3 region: CASSAKDTFLGTDTQYF. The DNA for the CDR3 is TGTGCCAGCAGTGCCAAGGACACTTTCCTTGGAACAGATACGCAGTATTTT.

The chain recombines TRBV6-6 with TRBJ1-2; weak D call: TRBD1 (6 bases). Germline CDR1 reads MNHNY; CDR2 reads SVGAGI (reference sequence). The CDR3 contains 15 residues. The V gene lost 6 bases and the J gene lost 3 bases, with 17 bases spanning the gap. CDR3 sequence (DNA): TGTGCCAGCAGGACAACACAGGGAGGGGACTATGGCTACACCTTC. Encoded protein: CASRTTQGGDYGYTF.

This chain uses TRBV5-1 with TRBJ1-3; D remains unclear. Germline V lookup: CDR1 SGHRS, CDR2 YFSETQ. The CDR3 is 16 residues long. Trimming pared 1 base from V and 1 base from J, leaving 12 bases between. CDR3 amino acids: CASSLNPPGSGNTIYF. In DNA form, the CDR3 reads TGCGCCAGCAGCTTGAACCCGCCAGGATCTGGAAACACCATATATTTT.

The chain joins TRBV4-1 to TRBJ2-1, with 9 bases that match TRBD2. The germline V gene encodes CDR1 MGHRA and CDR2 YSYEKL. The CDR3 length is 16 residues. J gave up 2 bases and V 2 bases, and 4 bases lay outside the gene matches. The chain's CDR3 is CASSQLGLAAYNEQFF. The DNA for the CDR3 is TGCGCCAGCAGCCAACTGGGACTAGCTGCCTACAATGAGCAGTTCTTC.

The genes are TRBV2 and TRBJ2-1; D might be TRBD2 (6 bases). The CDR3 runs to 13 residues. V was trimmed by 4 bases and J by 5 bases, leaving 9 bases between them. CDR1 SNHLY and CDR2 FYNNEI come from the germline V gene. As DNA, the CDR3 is TGTGCCAGCAGTGGTCCGGGGGACAATGAGCAGTTCTTC. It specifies CASSGPGDNEQFF.

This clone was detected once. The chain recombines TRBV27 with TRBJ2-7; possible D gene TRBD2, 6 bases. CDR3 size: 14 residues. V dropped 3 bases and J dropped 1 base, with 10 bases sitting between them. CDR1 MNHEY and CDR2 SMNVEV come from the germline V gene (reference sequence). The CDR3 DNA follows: TGTGCCAGCAGTTTGGGGGGTCCTTCCTACGAGCAGTACTTC. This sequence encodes CASSLGGPSYEQYF.

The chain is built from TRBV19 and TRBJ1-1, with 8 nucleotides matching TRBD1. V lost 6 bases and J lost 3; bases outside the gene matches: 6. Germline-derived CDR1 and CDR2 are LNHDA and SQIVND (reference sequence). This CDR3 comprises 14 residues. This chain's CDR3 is CASRRTGRDTEAFF. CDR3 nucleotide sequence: TGTGCCAGTAGGAGGACAGGGAGGGACACTGAAGCTTTCTTT.

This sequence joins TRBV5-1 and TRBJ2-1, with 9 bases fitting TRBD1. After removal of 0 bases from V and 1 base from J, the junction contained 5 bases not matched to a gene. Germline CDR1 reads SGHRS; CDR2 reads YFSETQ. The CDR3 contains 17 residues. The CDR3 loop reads CASSLGFGQGSYNEQFF. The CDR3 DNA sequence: TGCGCCAGCAGCTTGGGGTTTGGACAGGGGTCCTACAATGAGCAGTTCTTC. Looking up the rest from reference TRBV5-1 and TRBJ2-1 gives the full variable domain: KAGVTQTPRYLIKTRGQQVTLSCSPISGHRSVSWYQQTPGQGLQFLFEYFSETQRNKGNFPGRFSGRQFSNSRSEMNVSTLELGDSALYLCASSLGFGQGSYNEQFFGPGTRLTVL.

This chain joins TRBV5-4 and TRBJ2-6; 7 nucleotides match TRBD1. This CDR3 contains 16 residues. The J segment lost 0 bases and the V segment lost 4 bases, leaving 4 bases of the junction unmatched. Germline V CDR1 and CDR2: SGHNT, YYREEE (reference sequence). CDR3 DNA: TGTGCCAGCAGCCCGGGACAGCTCTCTGGGGCCAACGTCCTGACTTTC. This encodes CASSPGQLSGANVLTF.

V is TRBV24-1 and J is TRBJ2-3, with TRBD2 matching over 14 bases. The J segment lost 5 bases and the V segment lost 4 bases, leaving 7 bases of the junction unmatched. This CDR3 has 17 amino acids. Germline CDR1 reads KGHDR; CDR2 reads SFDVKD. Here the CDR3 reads CATSDPGLAGGQDTQYF. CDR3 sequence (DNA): TGTGCCACCAGTGACCCCGGACTAGCGGGAGGTCAAGATACGCAGTATTTT.

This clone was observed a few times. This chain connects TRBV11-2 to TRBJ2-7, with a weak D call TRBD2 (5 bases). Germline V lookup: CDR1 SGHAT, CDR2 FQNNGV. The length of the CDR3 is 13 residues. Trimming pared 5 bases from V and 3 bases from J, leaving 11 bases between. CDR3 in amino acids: CASSPGAVYEQYF. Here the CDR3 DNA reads TGTGCCAGCAGCCCCGGAGCGGTCTACGAGCAGTACTTC.

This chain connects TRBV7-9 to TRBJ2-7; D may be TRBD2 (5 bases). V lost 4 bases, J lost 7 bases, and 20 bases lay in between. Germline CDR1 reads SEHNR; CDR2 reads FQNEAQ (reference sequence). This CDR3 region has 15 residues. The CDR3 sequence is CASSSFLMDRGEQYF. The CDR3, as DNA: TGTGCCAGCAGCTCTTTTTTGATGGATCGAGGGGAGCAGTACTTC. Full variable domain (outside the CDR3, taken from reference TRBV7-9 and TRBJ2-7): DTGVSQNPRHKITKRGQNVTFRCDPISEHNRLYWYRQTLGQGPEFLTYFQNEAQLEKSRLLSDRFSAERPKGSFSTLEIQRTEQGDSAMYLCASSSFLMDRGEQYFGPGTRLTVT.

CDR3 residues: CASSPNSGVAGNTIYF. As DNA, the CDR3 is TGTGCCAGCAGCCCCAACTCGGGGGTCGCTGGAAACACCATATATTTT. The chain links TRBV7-8 to TRBJ1-3; weak D call: TRBD1 (5 bases). V lost 5 bases and J 2 bases, leaving 16 bases between the germline ends. This CDR3 contains 16 residues. Germline V lookup: CDR1 SGHVS, CDR2 FQNEAQ.

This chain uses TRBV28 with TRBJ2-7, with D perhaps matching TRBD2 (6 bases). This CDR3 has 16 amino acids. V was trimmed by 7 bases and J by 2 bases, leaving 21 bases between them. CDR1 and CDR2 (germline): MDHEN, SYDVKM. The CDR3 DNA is TGTGCCAGCATCTCTATAGGTGGGGGGATCCCCTACGAGCAGTACTTC. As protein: CASISIGGGIPYEQYF. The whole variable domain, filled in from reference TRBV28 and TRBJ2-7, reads DVKVTQSSRYLVKRTGEKVFLECVQDMDHENMFWYRQDPGLGLRLIYFSYDVKMKEKGDIPEGYSVSREKKERFSLILESASTNQTSMYLCASISIGGGIPYEQYFGPGTRLTVT.

In DNA, the CDR3 is TGTGCCAGTAGTACCACCGGACAGGGGAAGAATCAGCCCCAGCATTTT. Its protein is CASSTTGQGKNQPQHF. The rearrangement links TRBV19 to TRBJ1-5; 9 nucleotides line up with TRBD1. The ends lost 4 bases at V and 4 bases at J; junction bases unmatched: 8. The length of the CDR3 is 16 residues. Germline CDR1 and CDR2: LNHDA and SQIVND (reference sequence).

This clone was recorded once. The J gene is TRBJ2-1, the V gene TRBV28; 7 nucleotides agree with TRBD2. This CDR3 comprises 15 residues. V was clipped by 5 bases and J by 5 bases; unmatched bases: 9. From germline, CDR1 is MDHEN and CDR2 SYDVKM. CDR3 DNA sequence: TGTGCCAGCAGTCCCCCGAGCGGGAATAACAATGAGCAGTTCTTC. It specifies CASSPPSGNNNEQFF.

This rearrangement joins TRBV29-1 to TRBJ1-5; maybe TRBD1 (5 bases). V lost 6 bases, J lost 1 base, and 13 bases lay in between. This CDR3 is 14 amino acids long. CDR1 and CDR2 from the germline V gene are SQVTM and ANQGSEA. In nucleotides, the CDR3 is TGCAGCGTATATGACAGCGGGAGCAATCAGCCCCAGCATTTT. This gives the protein CSVYDSGSNQPQHF. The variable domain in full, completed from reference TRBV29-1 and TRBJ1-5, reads SAVISQKPSRDICQRGTSLTIQCQVDSQVTMMFWYRQQPGQSLTLIATANQGSEATYESGFVIDKFPISRPNLTFSTLTVSNMSPEDSSIYLCSVYDSGSNQPQHFGDGTRLSIL.

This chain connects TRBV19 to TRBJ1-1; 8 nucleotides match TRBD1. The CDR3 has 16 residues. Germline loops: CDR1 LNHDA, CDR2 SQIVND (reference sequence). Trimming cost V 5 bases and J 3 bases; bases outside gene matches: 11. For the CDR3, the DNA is TGTGCCAGTAGTTCGCGGACAGGGTTTTTGGACACTGAAGCTTTCTTT. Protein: CASSSRTGFLDTEAFF. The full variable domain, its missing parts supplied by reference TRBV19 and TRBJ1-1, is DGGITQSPKYLFRKEGQNVTLSCEQNLNHDAMYWYRQDPGQGLRLIYYSQIVNDFQKGDIAEGYSVSREKKESFPLTVTSAQKNPTAFYLCASSSRTGFLDTEAFFGQGTRLTVV.